This T cell receptor (beta chain) was identified in a study of T cell clonality in common variable immunodeficiency. The data were produced by immunoSEQ multiplex PCR, yet TCRdb's version contains in-frame clones alone and is incomplete. This record lists under 40,000 clones, none seen once only, and the top ten clones contain 5.4%. General study results and limits: Fewer deletions and N-nucleotide insertions were reportedly seen in common variable immunodeficiency TCR beta sequences. CVID patient heterogeneity limited repertoire-clinical complication correlations.

This clone was observed a few times. The antigen is not known. The CDR3 end falls 3 residues outside the read, so it is completed with the germline J gene. The CDR3 runs to 14 residues. J was trimmed by 4 bases and V by 5 bases; bases with no gene match: 7. Germline CDR1 and CDR2: SGHTA and FQGNSA. Specimen: peripheral blood mononuclear cells. The V and J genes are TRBV7-2 and TRBJ2-7; 8 positions agree with TRBD2. The TCR was taken from a human donor with common variable immunodeficiency. This chain's CDR3 is CASSPSGGAYEQYF. The CDR3 bases that were read are TGTGCCAGCAGCCCCTCGGGGGGGGCTTACGAG.